This TCR beta chain was found in a study of T cell clonotyping in hematopoietic cell transplantation. Study outcomes and limitations: Pathologically expanded recipient clonotypes increased progressively from day 30 to day 180 as diversity fell.

Measured with immunoSEQ multiplex PCR; TCRdb has only the in-frame clones, and not every one. This sample carries some 7,000 clones, 80% to 90% of them seen once, and the ten largest clones take 3.6%. On this clone itself: Its target is unknown.

Germline V CDR1 and CDR2: MNHNY, SVGAGI (reference sequence). This CDR3 comprises 14 residues. After removal of 8 bases from V and 7 bases from J, the junction contained 4 bases not matched to a gene. Time point here: recipient sample about 28 days before transplant, after cytoreduction. This chain uses TRBV6-6 with TRBJ2-1; 14 positions match TRBD2. This sequence was found in a man under 40 with acute myeloid leukemia. Some clones in this sample may be carry-over from other donors' samples. The sequencing here drew on peripheral blood mononuclear cells, taken before stem cell transplant. The chain's CDR3 is CASGGTSGSNEQFF. Here the CDR3 DNA reads TGTGCCAGCGGAGGGACTAGCGGGAGTAATGAGCAGTTCTTC.